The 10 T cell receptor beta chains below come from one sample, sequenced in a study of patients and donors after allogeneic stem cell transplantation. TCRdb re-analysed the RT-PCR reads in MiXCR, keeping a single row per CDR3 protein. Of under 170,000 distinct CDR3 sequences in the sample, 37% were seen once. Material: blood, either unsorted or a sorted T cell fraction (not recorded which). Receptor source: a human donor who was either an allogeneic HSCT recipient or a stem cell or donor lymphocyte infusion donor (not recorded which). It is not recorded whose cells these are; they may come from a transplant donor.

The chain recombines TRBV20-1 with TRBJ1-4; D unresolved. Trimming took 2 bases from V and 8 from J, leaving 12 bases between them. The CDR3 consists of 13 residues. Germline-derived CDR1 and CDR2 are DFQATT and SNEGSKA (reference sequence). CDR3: CSARSGVWEKLFF. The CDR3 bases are TGCAGTGCTAGATCCGGGGTTTGGGAAAAACTGTTTTTT.

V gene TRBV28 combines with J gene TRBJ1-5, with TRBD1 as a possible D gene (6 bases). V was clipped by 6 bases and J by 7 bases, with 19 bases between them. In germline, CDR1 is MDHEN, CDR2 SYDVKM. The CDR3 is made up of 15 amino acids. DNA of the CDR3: TGTGCCAGCAGCCCAATGGGAGGGGGAGAGCAGCCCCAGCATTTT. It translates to CASSPMGGGEQPQHF.

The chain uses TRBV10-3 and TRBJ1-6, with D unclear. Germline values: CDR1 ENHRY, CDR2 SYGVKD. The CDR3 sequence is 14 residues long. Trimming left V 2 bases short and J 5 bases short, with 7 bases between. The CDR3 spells CAISEGAHNSPLHF. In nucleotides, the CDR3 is TGTGCCATCAGTGAGGGAGCTCATAATTCACCCCTCCACTTT.

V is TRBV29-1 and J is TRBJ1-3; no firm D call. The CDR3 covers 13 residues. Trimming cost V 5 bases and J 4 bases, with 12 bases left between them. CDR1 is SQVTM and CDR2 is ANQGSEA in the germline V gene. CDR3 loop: CSVREGIGNTIYF. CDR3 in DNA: TGCAGCGTTAGGGAGGGTATCGGAAACACCATATATTTT.

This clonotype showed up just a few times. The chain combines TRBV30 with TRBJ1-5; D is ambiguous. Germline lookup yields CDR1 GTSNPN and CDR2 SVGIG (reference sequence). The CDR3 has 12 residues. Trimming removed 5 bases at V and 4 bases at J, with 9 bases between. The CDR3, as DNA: TGTGCCTGGGGGCTCGGGAATCAGCCCCAGCATTTT. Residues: CAWGLGNQPQHF.

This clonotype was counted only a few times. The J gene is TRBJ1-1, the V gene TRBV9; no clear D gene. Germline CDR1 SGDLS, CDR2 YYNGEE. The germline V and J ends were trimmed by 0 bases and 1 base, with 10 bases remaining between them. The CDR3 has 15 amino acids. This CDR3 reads CASSVESSRNTEAFF. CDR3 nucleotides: TGTGCCAGCAGCGTAGAAAGCTCTCGGAACACTGAAGCTTTCTTT.

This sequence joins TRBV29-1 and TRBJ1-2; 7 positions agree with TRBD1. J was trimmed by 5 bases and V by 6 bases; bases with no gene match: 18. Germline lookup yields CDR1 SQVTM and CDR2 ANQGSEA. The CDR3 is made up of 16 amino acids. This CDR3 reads CSVPYLYRGAGYGYTF. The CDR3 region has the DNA TGCAGCGTCCCTTACCTCTACAGGGGCGCGGGGTATGGCTACACCTTC.

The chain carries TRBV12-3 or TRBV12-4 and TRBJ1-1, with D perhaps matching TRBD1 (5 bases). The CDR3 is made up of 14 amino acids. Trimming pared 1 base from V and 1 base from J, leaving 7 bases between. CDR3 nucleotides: TGTGCCAGCAGTTTAGAGCAGGGGAACACTGAAGCTTTCTTT. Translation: CASSLEQGNTEAFF.

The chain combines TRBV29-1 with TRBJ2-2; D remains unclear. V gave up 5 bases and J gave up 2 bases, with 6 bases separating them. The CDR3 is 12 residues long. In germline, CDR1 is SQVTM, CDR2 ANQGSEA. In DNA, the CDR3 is TGCAGCGTTAACGTCAACACCGGGGAGCTGTTTTTT. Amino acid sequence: CSVNVNTGELFF.

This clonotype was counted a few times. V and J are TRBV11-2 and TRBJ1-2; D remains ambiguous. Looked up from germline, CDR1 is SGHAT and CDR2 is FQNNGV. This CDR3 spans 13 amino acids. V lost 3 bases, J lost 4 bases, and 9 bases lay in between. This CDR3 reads CASSFNLVYGYTF. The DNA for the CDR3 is TGTGCCAGCAGCTTTAATCTCGTCTATGGCTACACCTTC.